The 22 T cell receptor beta chains below were found in one sample sequenced in a study of blood T cell repertoires in COVID-19. Clones were sequenced by immunoSEQ multiplex PCR, and TCRdb holds only the in-frame ones, with some missing. The sample includes fewer than 250,000 clones, roughly 90% seen only once; the top ten take 4.5% to 5.5%. Material for sequencing was peripheral blood. These receptors were taken from a woman aged 40 to 55 with acute or convalescent COVID-19.

The chain recombines TRBV7-8 with TRBJ1-5, with D perhaps TRBD1 (5 bases). The germline gives CDR1 SGHVS, CDR2 FQNEAQ. The germline V and J ends were trimmed by 2 bases and 5 bases, with 10 bases remaining between them. The CDR3 loop spans 14 amino acids. This CDR3 is CASSLRGEDQPQHF. In DNA form, the CDR3 reads TGTGCCAGCAGCTTAAGGGGCGAGGATCAGCCCCAGCATTTT.

The chain combines TRBV19 with TRBJ2-1, with D maybe TRBD1 (5 bases). Germline V lookup: CDR1 LNHDA, CDR2 SQIVND (reference sequence). Deletions cut 5 bases from V and 7 bases from J, with 12 bases between. This CDR3 is 13 amino acids long. The CDR3 nucleotides are TGTGCCAGTAGTCGATCACAGGTAAATGAGCAGTTCTTC. This codes for CASSRSQVNEQFF.

The chain couples TRBV5-6 to TRBJ1-2; D remains unclear. Germline CDR1 and CDR2: SGHDT and YYEEEE. CDR3 length: 11 residues. The V end was cut by 4 bases, the J end by 7 bases, with 8 bases between. CDR3 nucleotides: TGTGCCAGCAGCGTCAGGCTTGGCTACACCTTC. This gives the protein CASSVRLGYTF. The whole variable domain, filled in from reference TRBV5-6 and TRBJ1-2, reads DAGVTQSPTHLIKTRGQQVTLRCSPKSGHDTVSWYQQALGQGPQFIFQYYEEEERQRGNFPDRFSGHQFPNYSSELNVNALLLGDSALYLCASSVRLGYTFGSGTRLTVV.

This clone was detected once. The chain is built from TRBV10-3 and TRBJ1-2; perhaps TRBD1 as D (5 bases). There are 12 residues in the CDR3. Germline assignment: CDR1 ENHRY and CDR2 SYGVKD. V dropped 3 bases and J dropped 8 bases, with 10 bases sitting between them. CDR3: CAISDRAEGYTF. The CDR3 region has the DNA TGTGCCATCAGTGACAGGGCGGAAGGCTACACCTTC.

The chain recombines TRBV27 with TRBJ1-1; 7 positions agree with TRBD1. The CDR3 has 14 amino acids. Germline assignment: CDR1 MNHEY and CDR2 SMNVEV (reference sequence). The V gene end was trimmed by 2 bases and the J gene end by 1 base; junction bases not matched to a gene: 1. The CDR3 sequence is CASSLEGANTEAFF. Here the CDR3 DNA reads TGTGCCAGCAGTTTAGAGGGGGCGAACACTGAAGCTTTCTTT.

The rearrangement joins TRBV6-4 to TRBJ2-3; D is perhaps TRBD1 (6 bases). The germline V gene has CDR1 MRHNA and CDR2 SNTAGT. The length of the CDR3 is 15 residues. Deletions cut 0 bases from V and 5 bases from J, with 12 bases between. CDR3 nucleotides: TGTGCCAGCAGTGACTCGATTCAGGGGCGAGATACGCAGTATTTT. Amino acid sequence: CASSDSIQGRDTQYF.

The chain is built from TRBV11-2 and TRBJ2-1; possibly TRBD2 for D (7 bases). V was shortened by 4 bases and J by 5 bases, with 15 bases between the two germline ends. Germline V gene data show CDR1 as SGHAT and CDR2 as FQNNGV. The CDR3 loop spans 15 amino acids. CDR3 sequence reads: CASSSFSGDNNEQFF. CDR3 DNA sequence: TGTGCCAGCAGCTCTTTCAGCGGGGACAACAATGAGCAGTTCTTC.

This sequence joins TRBV14 and TRBJ1-3; TRBD1 is a possible D gene (6 bases). There are 18 residues in the CDR3. Germline V gene lookup returns CDR1 SGHDN and CDR2 FVKESK. V was clipped by 1 base and J by 5 bases, with 21 bases between them. In DNA form, the CDR3 reads TGTGCCAGCAGCCAAGTTCGGGGACACAGCGCTCTAAGAAACACCATATATTTT. This sequence encodes CASSQVRGHSALRNTIYF.

The chain carries TRBV5-1 and TRBJ1-3; possibly TRBD1 for D (6 bases). The CDR3 is 14 amino acids. CDR1 SGHRS and CDR2 YFSETQ come from the germline V gene. Trimming took off 1 base at V and 4 bases at J, with 9 bases between the two ends. CDR3 in amino acids: CASSLTGTGNTIYF. As DNA, the CDR3 is TGCGCCAGCAGCTTGACAGGGACGGGAAACACCATATATTTT.

The chain combines TRBV27 with TRBJ1-5; D perhaps matches TRBD1 (6 bases). This CDR3 contains 17 residues. V was pared by 6 bases and J by 0 bases, with 18 bases between. Per the germline V gene, CDR1 is MNHEY and CDR2 is SMNVEV (reference sequence). The CDR3 nucleotides read TGTGCCAGCAGCCCGCGGGGGGGCGGGTATAGCAATCAGCCCCAGCATTTT. Translated: CASSPRGGGYSNQPQHF.

The chain uses TRBV6-5 and TRBJ1-1, with D possibly TRBD1 on 6 matching bases. The germline V and J ends were trimmed by 7 bases and 1 base, with 16 bases remaining between them. In germline, CDR1 is MNHEY, CDR2 SVGAGI. The CDR3 totals 15 residues. The CDR3 nucleotides read TGTGCCAGCACCTCTAGGGGGACATGGAACACTGAAGCTTTCTTT. Translation gives CASTSRGTWNTEAFF.

This clone was counted a few times. The gene calls are TRBV4-1 and TRBJ1-3; no firm D call. Germline V gene sequence: CDR1 MGHRA, CDR2 YSYEKL. Trimming took 5 bases from V and 1 from J, leaving 21 bases between them. CDR3 length: 18 amino acids. CDR3: CASSSHVDAPGSGNTIYF. The DNA for the CDR3 is TGCGCCAGCAGCTCTCACGTCGACGCCCCAGGATCTGGAAACACCATATATTTT.

The chain employs TRBV9 and TRBJ2-7; 8 bases are shared with TRBD1. This CDR3 has 15 residues. V gave up 4 bases and J gave up 3 bases; unmatched junction bases: 9. Germline V gives CDR1 SGDLS, CDR2 YYNGEE. CDR3 bases: TGTGCCAGCAGCCGACGAGGGACAGGCAGCTACGAGCAGTACGTC. Translation gives CASSRRGTGSYEQYV.

V usage is TRBV5-4 and J usage is TRBJ2-3; 9 bases map to TRBD2. Trimming cost V 0 bases and J 4 bases; bases outside gene matches: 6. This CDR3 spans 16 amino acids. The germline gives CDR1 SGHNT, CDR2 YYREEE (reference sequence). This CDR3 reads CASSLAIAGVADTQYF. The CDR3 DNA sequence: TGTGCCAGCAGCTTGGCGATAGCGGGGGTGGCAGATACGCAGTATTTT.

This rearrangement joins TRBV6-4 to TRBJ1-2; the D gene is possibly TRBD1 (6 bases). Germline V gene sequence: CDR1 MRHNA, CDR2 SNTAGT. The CDR3 is 17 residues long. V lost 0 bases to trimming and J lost 2 bases, with 16 bases between them. CDR3 protein: CASSDSRNEGTNYGYTF. The CDR3, as DNA: TGTGCCAGCAGTGACTCCCGAAATGAGGGGACAAACTATGGCTACACCTTC.

This chain links TRBV7-8 with TRBJ1-2; 9 positions match TRBD1. The CDR3 consists of 16 residues. Germline values: CDR1 SGHVS, CDR2 FQNEAQ. Unmatched junction bases numbered 10, after V lost 3 bases and J lost 5 bases. CDR3 bases: TGTGCCAGCAGCTTGGGGACAGGGCGAGGATCGTATGGCTACACCTTC. Its translation: CASSLGTGRGSYGYTF.

The count of this clone is one. V and J are TRBV29-1 and TRBJ1-1; 10 positions agree with TRBD1. J was trimmed by 3 bases and V by 3 bases; bases with no gene match: 1. CDR3 length equals 13 residues. Per germline, CDR1 SQVTM and CDR2 ANQGSEA. The CDR3 DNA is TGCAGCGTTGAGGGGACAGGGGACACTGAAGCTTTCTTT. Translation: CSVEGTGDTEAFF.

Here the CDR3 DNA reads TGTGCCAGCCGGGACAGGGCGATCCAAGAGACCCAGTACTTC. Its translation: CASRDRAIQETQYF. The chain is built from TRBV6-5 and TRBJ2-5, with 9 bases that match TRBD1. J lost 1 base, V lost 8 bases, and 5 bases had no gene match. The CDR3 loop spans 14 amino acids. Looked up from germline, CDR1 is MNHEY and CDR2 is SVGAGI.

The rearrangement links TRBV6-6 to TRBJ2-2; the D gene is possibly TRBD2 (6 bases). Per the germline V gene, CDR1 is MNHNY and CDR2 is SVGAGI (reference sequence). CDR3 length: 16 residues. V gave up 0 bases and J gave up 6 bases, with 14 bases separating them. As DNA, the CDR3 is TGTGCCAGCAGTTACTCAAAAACCGGGAGCGCCGGGGAGCTGTTTTTT. This codes for CASSYSKTGSAGELFF.

This clone was seen a few times. The junction departs from germline at one end; a sequencing error may be responsible. The rearrangement uses TRBV6-1 and TRBJ1-2, with D maybe TRBD1 (6 bases). The CDR3 has 15 amino acids. Looked up from germline, CDR1 is MNHNS and CDR2 is SASEGT. This CDR3 reads CASREGQSPNYGYTF. In nucleotides, the CDR3 is TGTGCCAGCAGAGAAGGACAGAGCCCTAACTATGGCTACACCTTC.

The chain is built from TRBV19 and TRBJ1-1; possible D gene TRBD1, 6 bases. This CDR3 region has 14 residues. V dropped 1 base and J dropped 4 bases, with 10 bases sitting between them. Germline V gives CDR1 LNHDA, CDR2 SQIVND (reference sequence). The CDR3 bases are TGTGCCAGTAGTATAGGGACAGTAAGCACTGAAGCTTTCTTT. This encodes CASSIGTVSTEAFF.

This chain uses TRBV24-1 with TRBJ1-1; 9 bases align to TRBD1. The CDR3 consists of 15 residues. J gave up 4 bases and V 4 bases, and 6 bases lay outside the gene matches. From germline, CDR1 is KGHDR and CDR2 SFDVKD. CDR3 protein: CATSDSRQGGTEAFF. CDR3 in DNA: TGTGCCACCAGTGACTCTCGACAGGGGGGCACTGAAGCTTTCTTT.